This TCR beta chain was retrieved from a study of immune evolution from preneoplasia to lung adenocarcinoma. Regarding the study as a whole: Normal lung had the highest top T cell clone frequencies.

Details on this clone: Its cognate antigen is unknown.

V was cut by 4 bases and J by 10 bases, with 14 bases left in between. Germline CDR1 and CDR2: SGHDN and FVKESK. The CDR3 runs 13 residues. Data came from immunoSEQ multiplex PCR; TCRdb stores just in-frame clones and leaves some out. The sample holds 25,000 to 30,000 clones, 65% to 75% seen once. H&E slides confirmed each diagnosis, reviewed by two pathologists independently. The chain recombines TRBV14 with TRBJ2-1, with D possibly TRBD1 on 5 matching bases. This TCR derives from a person between 55 and 69 years old with invasive lung adenocarcinoma. Some clones in this sample may be carry-over from other donors' samples. The sequenced material came from FFPE invasive lung adenocarcinoma tissue. CDR3 coding DNA: TGTGCCAGCAGCCCCGTGGACAAAGGGGAGCAGTTCTTC. Translated, it gives CASSPVDKGEQFF. Full variable domain (rest looked up from reference TRBV14 and TRBJ2-1): EAGVTQFPSHSVIEKGQTVTLRCDPISGHDNLYWYRRVMGKEIKFLLHFVKESKQDESGMPNNRFLAERTGGTYSTLKVQPAELEDSGVYFCASSPVDKGEQFFGPGTRLTVL.